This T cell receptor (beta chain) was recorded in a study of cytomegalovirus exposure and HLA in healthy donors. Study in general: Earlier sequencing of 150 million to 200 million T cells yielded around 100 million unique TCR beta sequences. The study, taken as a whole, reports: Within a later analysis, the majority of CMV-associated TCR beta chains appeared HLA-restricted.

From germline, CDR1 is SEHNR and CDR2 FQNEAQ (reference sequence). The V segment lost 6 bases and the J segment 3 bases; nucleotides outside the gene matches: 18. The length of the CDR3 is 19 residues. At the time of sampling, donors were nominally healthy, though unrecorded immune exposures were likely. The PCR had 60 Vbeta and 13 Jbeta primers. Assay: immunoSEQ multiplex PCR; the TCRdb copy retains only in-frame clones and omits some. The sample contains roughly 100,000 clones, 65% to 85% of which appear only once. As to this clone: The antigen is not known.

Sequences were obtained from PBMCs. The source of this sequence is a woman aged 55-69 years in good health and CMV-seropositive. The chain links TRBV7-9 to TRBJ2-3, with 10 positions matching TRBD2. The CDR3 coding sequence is TGTGCCAGCAGGTACGGGCTAGCGGGAGTGTTCACCAAGACAGATACGCAGTATTTT. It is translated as CASRYGLAGVFTKTDTQYF.